These 10 T cell receptor beta chains were all obtained from the same sample, sequenced in a study of T cells in Graves' hyperthyroidism and ophthalmopathy. Amplification of TCR beta CDR3 regions used RNA as the template. RT-PCR in the first round (using the HTBI primer set) targeted the TCR CDR3. TCRdb re-derived calls from the multiplex PCR reads in MiXCR, one entry per CDR3 protein. The table includes roughly 38,000 distinct CDR3 sequences, around half detected once. Sequenced sample: blood. The receptor source for this set is a woman aged 45-60 years with Graves' hyperthyroidism that later progressed to Graves' ophthalmopathy.

At least ten counts were recorded for this clonotype. A junction end diverges from the germline sequence, so it may reflect a read error. The chain employs TRBV7-7 and TRBJ1-2; 10 bases align to TRBD1. Germline CDR1 is SSHAT and CDR2 is FNYEAQ (reference sequence). The CDR3 sequence is 15 residues long. CDR3 amino acids: CASSFPGQGKYGYTF. The CDR3 DNA reads as TGTGCTAGCAGCTTCCCGGGACAGGGGAAATATGGCTACACCTTC. The full variable domain, its missing parts supplied by reference TRBV7-7 and TRBJ1-2, is GAGVSQSPRYKVTKRGQDVTLRCDPISSHATLYWYQQALGQGPEFLTYFNYEAQPDKSGLPSDRFSAERPEGSISTLTIQRTEQRDSAMYRCASSFPGQGKYGYTFGSGTRLTVV.

The chain is built from TRBV30 and TRBJ1-1; D is perhaps TRBD1 (5 bases). This CDR3 is 14 amino acids long. Per germline, CDR1 GTSNPN and CDR2 SVGIG (reference sequence). V was pared by 0 bases and J by 3 bases, with 11 bases between. This CDR3 is CAWSVLAGHTEAFF. CDR3 coding DNA: TGTGCCTGGAGTGTTCTGGCGGGACACACTGAAGCTTTCTTT. Looking up the rest from reference TRBV30 and TRBJ1-1 gives the full variable domain: SQTIHQWPATLVQPVGSPLSLECTVEGTSNPNLYWYRQAAGRGLQLLFYSVGIGQISSEVPQNLSASRPQDRQFILSSKKLLLSDSGFYLCAWSVLAGHTEAFFGQGTRLTVV.

About this clonotype: Just one base apart from a much larger clone, this may be a read error. The CDR3 end shows no conserved phenylalanine or tryptophan, and so a read error is likely. The chain combines TRBV3-1 with TRBJ1-6, with 9 bases lining up with TRBD1. Trimming cost V 4 bases and J 6 bases; bases outside gene matches: 7. Per germline, CDR1 LGHDT and CDR2 YNNKEL (reference sequence). The CDR3 contains 16 residues. In DNA, the CDR3 is TGTGCCAGCAGCCCCATAACAGGGGGCGGTAATTCACCCCTCCACCTT. The encoded protein is CASSPITGGGNSPLHL.

The chain has TRBV7-2 and TRBJ2-7; D ambiguous. V was cut by 3 bases and J by 8 bases, with 11 bases left in between. The CDR3 covers 12 residues. Germline CDR1 and CDR2: SGHTA and FQGNSA. The CDR3 loop reads CASSLGQPQQYF. The CDR3, as DNA: TGTGCCAGCAGCTTGGGCCAGCCCCAGCAGTACTTC.

The chain couples TRBV4-1 to TRBJ2-3, with a weak D call TRBD2 (5 bases). V was trimmed by 4 bases and J by 3 bases, leaving 14 bases between them. The CDR3 is made up of 15 amino acids. Germline values: CDR1 MGHRA, CDR2 YSYEKL. Here the CDR3 DNA reads TGCGCCAGCAGCCGGACGGGGAGCACAACAGATACGCAGTATTTT. This translates into CASSRTGSTTDTQYF.

This clonotype was found many times. The V call is TRBV30, the J call TRBJ2-7; unclear D gene. CDR1 and CDR2 from the germline V gene are GTSNPN and SVGIG (reference sequence). This CDR3 spans 13 amino acids. Trimming removed 0 bases at V and 2 bases at J, with 8 bases between. The CDR3 DNA reads TGTGCCTGGAGTGTCTCCGGAACCTACGAGCAGTACTTC. This encodes CAWSVSGTYEQYF.

In DNA, the CDR3 is TGTGCCACCAGTGACGGACATAGCAATCAGCCCCAGCATTTT. Protein sequence: CATSDGHSNQPQHF. This chain uses TRBV24-1 with TRBJ1-5; D possibly corresponds to TRBD1 (5 bases). The germline V and J ends were trimmed by 4 bases and 0 bases, with 6 bases remaining between them. The CDR3 has 14 residues. The germline V gene encodes CDR1 KGHDR and CDR2 SFDVKD.

The rearrangement joins TRBV10-3 to TRBJ1-1; TRBD1 agrees at 7 bases. V was pared by 11 bases and J by 0 bases, with 9 bases of the junction left unmatched. There are 14 residues in the CDR3. CDR1 ENHRY and CDR2 SYGVKD come from the germline V gene. CDR3: CASSRGTVNTEAFF. The CDR3 bases are TGTGCCTCGTCCAGGGGGACGGTGAACACTGAAGCTTTCTTT.

This chain links TRBV25-1 with TRBJ1-2; D possibly corresponds to TRBD1 (6 bases). From germline, CDR1 is MGHDK and CDR2 SYGVNS. Trimming removed 0 bases at V and 10 bases at J, with 12 bases between. The CDR3 is made up of 13 amino acids. The CDR3 loop is CASSEYDRQVYTF. CDR3 sequence (DNA): TGTGCCAGCAGTGAATACGACAGGCAGGTCTACACCTTC.

There are many counts of this clonotype. The rearrangement joins TRBV10-2 to TRBJ1-1; no definite D call. The CDR3 contains 13 residues. Germline lookup yields CDR1 WSHSY and CDR2 SAAADI. Trimming took off 5 bases at V and 0 bases at J, with 7 bases between the two ends. CDR3 loop: CASSLQVNTEAFF. CDR3 sequence (DNA): TGCGCCAGCAGTTTACAAGTGAACACTGAAGCTTTCTTT.